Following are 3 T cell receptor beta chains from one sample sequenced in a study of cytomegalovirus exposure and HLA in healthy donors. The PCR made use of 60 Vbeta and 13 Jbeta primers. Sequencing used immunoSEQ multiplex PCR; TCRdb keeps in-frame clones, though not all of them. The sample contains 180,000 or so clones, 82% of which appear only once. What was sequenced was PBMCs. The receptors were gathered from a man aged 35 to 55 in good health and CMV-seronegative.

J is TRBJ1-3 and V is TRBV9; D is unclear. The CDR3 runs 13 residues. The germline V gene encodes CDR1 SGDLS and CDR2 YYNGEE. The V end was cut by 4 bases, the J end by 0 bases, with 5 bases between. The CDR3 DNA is TGTGCCAGCAGCCCCCTCTCTGGAAACACCATATATTTT. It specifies CASSPLSGNTIYF.

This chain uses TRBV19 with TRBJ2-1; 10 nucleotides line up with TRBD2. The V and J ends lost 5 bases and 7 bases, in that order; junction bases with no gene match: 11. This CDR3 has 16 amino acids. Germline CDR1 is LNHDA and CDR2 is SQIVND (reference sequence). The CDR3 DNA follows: TGTGCCAGTAGTGAGGCTAGCGGGAGAGCGTGGAATGAGCAGTTCTTC. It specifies CASSEASGRAWNEQFF.

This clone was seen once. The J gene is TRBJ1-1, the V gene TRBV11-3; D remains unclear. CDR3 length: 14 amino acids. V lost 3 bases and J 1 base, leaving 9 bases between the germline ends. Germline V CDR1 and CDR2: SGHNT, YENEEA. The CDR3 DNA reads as TGTGCCAGCAGCTTTCGGAGGCGGAACACTGAAGCTTTCTTT. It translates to CASSFRRRNTEAFF.